This T cell receptor (beta chain) came from a study of cytomegalovirus exposure and HLA in healthy donors. Overall study context: Later, an analysis reported that the 130 or so validation repertoires had used the same platform as the 666 first-cohort repertoires.

The repertoire was sequenced with immunoSEQ multiplex PCR; TCRdb's copy has only in-frame clones and lacks some. The profile shows 200,000 to 250,000 clones, 65% to 85% of them singletons. Germline assignment: CDR1 LGHNA and CDR2 YSLEER. The CDR3 is 16 residues long. V gave up 4 bases and J gave up 1 base, with 11 bases separating them. The sequence was collected from a woman in her thirties in good health and CMV-seropositive. The chain joins TRBV4-3 to TRBJ2-6; possible D gene TRBD2, 5 bases. The sequencing sample was made of PBMCs. In DNA, the CDR3 is TGCGCCAGCAGCCTTCTGCCGGGATCTGGGGCCAACGTCCTGACTTTC. It is translated as CASSLLPGSGANVLTF.